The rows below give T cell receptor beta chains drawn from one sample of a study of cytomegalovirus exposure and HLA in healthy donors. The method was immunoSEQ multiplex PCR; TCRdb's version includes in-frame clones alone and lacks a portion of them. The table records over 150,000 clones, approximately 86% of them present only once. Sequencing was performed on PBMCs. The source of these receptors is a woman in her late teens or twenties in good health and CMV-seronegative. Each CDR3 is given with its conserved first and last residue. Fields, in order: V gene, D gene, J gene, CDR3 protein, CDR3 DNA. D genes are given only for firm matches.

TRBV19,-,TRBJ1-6,CASSRERGRGDSPLHF,TGTGCCAGTAGTAGGGAGCGGGGACGTGGCGATTCACCCCTCCACTTT
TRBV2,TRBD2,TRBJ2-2,CASNRAGGPTGELFF,TGTGCCAGCAATAGAGCGGGGGGGCCAACCGGGGAGCTGTTTTTT
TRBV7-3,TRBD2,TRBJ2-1,CASSLTGLAGEQFF,TGTGCCAGCAGCTTAACTGGACTAGCCGGTGAGCAGTTCTTC
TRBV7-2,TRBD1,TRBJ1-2,CASSSYRGLNYGYTF,TGTGCCAGCAGCTCGTACAGGGGTCTGAACTATGGCTACACCTTC
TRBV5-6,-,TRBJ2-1,CASSLSGSYNEQFF,TGTGCCAGCAGCTTGTCGGGCTCCTACAATGAGCAGTTCTTC
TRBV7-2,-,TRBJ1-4,CASSLSMLSNEKLFF,TGTGCCAGCAGCTTATCGATGCTGAGTAATGAAAAACTGTTTTTT
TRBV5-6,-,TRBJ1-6,CASSLEPRGPLHF,TGTGCCAGCAGCTTGGAGCCCAGGGGACCCCTCCACTTT
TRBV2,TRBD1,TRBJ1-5,CASSPLDRGSNQPQHF,TGTGCCAGCAGTCCCTTGGACAGGGGTAGCAATCAGCCCCAGCATTTT
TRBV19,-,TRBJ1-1,CASSPYRAGNTEAFF,TGTGCCAGTAGTCCTTACAGGGCGGGGAACACTGAAGCTTTCTTT
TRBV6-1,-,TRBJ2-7,CASTKGLSYEQYF,TGTGCCAGCACTAAAGGACTTTCCTACGAGCAGTACTTC
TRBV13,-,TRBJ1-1,CASSLYSISEAFF,TGTGCCAGCAGCTTGTATTCTATAAGTGAAGCTTTCTTT
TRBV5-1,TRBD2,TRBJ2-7,CASSFGTSGVSYEQYF,TGCGCCAGCAGCTTTGGGACTAGCGGGGTCTCCTACGAGCAGTACTTC
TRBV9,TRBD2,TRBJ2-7,CASSSLAGGPEQYF,TGTGCCAGCAGCTCACTAGCGGGAGGGCCAGAGCAGTACTTC